This T cell receptor beta chain was recovered during a study of CD4 T cells in relation to SARS-CoV-2 and coronaviruses. The study's findings and limits: About 64% of donors had memory CD4+ clonotypes crossrecognizing SARS-CoV-2 and common cold coronavirus spike.

Worth noting for this clone: Its matching antigen is unknown.

This CDR3 region has 16 residues. Germline CDR1 SGHNT, CDR2 YYREEE (reference sequence). V was shortened by 5 bases and J by 6 bases, with 21 bases between the two germline ends. Generated by immunoSEQ multiplex PCR, the TCRdb table keeps only in-frame clones and is missing some. The table shows around 41,000 clones, with about 87% occurring only once. The chain uses TRBV5-4 and TRBJ2-1, with D maybe TRBD2 (6 bases). The sequence came from an adult with COVID-19. The sample comprised naive CD4+ T cells from PBMCs, cultured in vitro. The subset was: naive CD4+ T cells isolated by negative enrichment. Written as DNA, the CDR3 is TGTGCCAGCAGGATAAAATCCGGGACTCGCTCCAATGAGCAGTTCTTC. It encodes CASRIKSGTRSNEQFF.